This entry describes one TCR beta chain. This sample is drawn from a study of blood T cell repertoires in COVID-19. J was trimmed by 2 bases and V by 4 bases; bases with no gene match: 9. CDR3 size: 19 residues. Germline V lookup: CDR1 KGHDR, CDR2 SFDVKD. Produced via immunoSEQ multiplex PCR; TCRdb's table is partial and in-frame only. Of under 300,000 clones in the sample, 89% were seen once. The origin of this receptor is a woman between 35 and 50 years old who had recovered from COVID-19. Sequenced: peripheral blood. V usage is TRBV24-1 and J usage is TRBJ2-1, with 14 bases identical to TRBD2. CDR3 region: CATSDPGTSGRIAYNEQFF. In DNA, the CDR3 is TGTGCCACCAGTGACCCCGGGACTAGCGGGAGAATCGCCTACAATGAGCAGTTCTTC.